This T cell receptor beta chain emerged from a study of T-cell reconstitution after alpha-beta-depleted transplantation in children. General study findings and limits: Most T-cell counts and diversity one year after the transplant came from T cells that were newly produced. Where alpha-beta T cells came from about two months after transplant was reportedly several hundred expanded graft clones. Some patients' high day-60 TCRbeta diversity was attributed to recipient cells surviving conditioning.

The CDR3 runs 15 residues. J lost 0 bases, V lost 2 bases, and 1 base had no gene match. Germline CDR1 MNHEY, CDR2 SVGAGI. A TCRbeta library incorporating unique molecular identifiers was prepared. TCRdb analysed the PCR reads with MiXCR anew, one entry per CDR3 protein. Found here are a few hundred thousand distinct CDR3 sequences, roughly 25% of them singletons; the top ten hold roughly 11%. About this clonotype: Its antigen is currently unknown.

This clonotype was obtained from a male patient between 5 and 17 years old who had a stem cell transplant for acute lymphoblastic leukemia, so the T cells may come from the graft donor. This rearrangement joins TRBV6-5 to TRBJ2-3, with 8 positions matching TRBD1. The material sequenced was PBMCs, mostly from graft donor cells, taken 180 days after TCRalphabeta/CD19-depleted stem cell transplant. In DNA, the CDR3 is TGTGCCAGCAGTTACGGACAGGGAAGCACAGATACGCAGTATTTT. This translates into CASSYGQGSTDTQYF.